The T cell receptor (beta chain) under discussion was sequenced for a study of PD-1 blockade in classical Hodgkin lymphoma. The V and J ends lost 6 bases and 3 bases respectively, with 12 bases between them. The CDR3 totals 13 residues. Germline lookup yields CDR1 SGHAT and CDR2 FQNNGV. Regarding time point: cycle 4 day 1 (C4D1), after 6 weeks of nivolumab. Brentuximab vedotin exposure varied among the patients, all of whom had relapsed after autologous stem cell transplantation. From thawed PBMCs, CD4+ T cells were purified using magnetic negative selection. Clones were sequenced by immunoSEQ multiplex PCR, and TCRdb holds only the in-frame ones, with some missing. The repertoire holds around 10,000 clones, approximately 88% seen once, with roughly 1.5% in the top ten.

This chain links TRBV11-2 with TRBJ2-7, with D tentatively TRBD1 (6 bases). This clonotype was obtained from a human donor with classical Hodgkin lymphoma. Sample: CD4+ T cells from blood, taken before the fourth cycle of nivolumab. The CDR3, as DNA: TGTGCCAGCAGATTTTCAGGGGTCTACGAGCAGTACTTC. Translation gives CASRFSGVYEQYF.